Below, 24 T cell receptor beta chains from the same sample are listed, as sequenced in a study of T cell clones after liver transplantation. Here immunoSEQ multiplex PCR was the method, and the copy in TCRdb shows in-frame clones only, minus some. The repertoire includes under 7,000 clones, about 80% of them detected once, and less than 45% sits in the top ten. The specimen comprised CD8+ T cells from blood, sampled 24 months after liver transplant. All receptors come from a human patient who received a liver transplant. Some T cells may have come from the graft donor.

The J gene is TRBJ2-1, the V gene TRBV19; D call uncertain. This CDR3 region has 14 residues. Per the germline V gene, CDR1 is LNHDA and CDR2 is SQIVND (reference sequence). V was clipped by 5 bases and J by 7 bases, with 15 bases between them. The chain's CDR3 is CASSPWAGLNEQFF. In DNA form, the CDR3 reads TGTGCCAGTAGTCCGTGGGCTGGTTTAAATGAGCAGTTCTTC.

The chain carries TRBV15 and TRBJ1-4; D gene ambiguous. The V and J ends lost 7 bases and 8 bases respectively, with 8 bases between them. Germline V gene lookup returns CDR1 LNHNV and CDR2 YYDKDF (reference sequence). The CDR3 consists of 11 residues. The CDR3 loop reads CATIQREKLFF. The CDR3 nucleotides read TGTGCCACCATCCAACGAGAAAAACTGTTTTTT. Drawing the rest from reference TRBV15 and TRBJ1-4, the complete variable domain is DAMVIQNPRYQVTQFGKPVTLSCSQTLNHNVMYWYQQKSSQAPKLLFHYYDKDFNNEADTPDNFQSRRPNTSFCFLDIRSPGLGDTAMYLCATIQREKLFFGSGTQLSVL.

This sequence joins TRBV7-8 and TRBJ2-7; 8 bases agree with TRBD1. Germline V gives CDR1 SGHVS, CDR2 FQNEAQ. CDR3 length: 13 residues. The V segment lost 4 bases and the J segment 5 bases; nucleotides outside the gene matches: 4. As DNA, the CDR3 is TGTGCCAGCAGCTCGACAGGGGTCGACGAGCAGTACTTC. Amino acids: CASSSTGVDEQYF.

V usage is TRBV9 and J usage is TRBJ2-7; no firm D call. The CDR3 has 14 residues. Germline V gives CDR1 SGDLS, CDR2 YYNGEE. Trimming left V 4 bases short and J 3 bases short, with 14 bases between. CDR3 DNA: TGTGCCAGCAGCCCCGGGCCCAGGTACTACGAGCAGTACTTC. This gives the protein CASSPGPRYYEQYF.

The chain uses TRBV29-1 and TRBJ2-7; D unclear. This CDR3 is built from 11 residues. In germline, CDR1 is SQVTM, CDR2 ANQGSEA. V was cut by 4 bases and J by 2 bases, with 6 bases left in between. The CDR3 DNA is TGCAGCGTTGTCCTTACCTACGAGCAGTACTTC. It is translated as CSVVLTYEQYF.

The chain uses TRBV19 and TRBJ2-7; TRBD1 or TRBD2 may be the D gene (5 bases each). This CDR3 comprises 15 residues. V dropped 3 bases and J dropped 0 bases, with 12 bases sitting between them. Looked up from germline, CDR1 is LNHDA and CDR2 is SQIVND (reference sequence). CDR3 residues: CASSMEDTASYEQYF. The CDR3 DNA reads as TGTGCCAGTAGTATGGAGGACACAGCCTCCTACGAGCAGTACTTC. The whole variable domain, filled in from reference TRBV19 and TRBJ2-7, reads DGGITQSPKYLFRKEGQNVTLSCEQNLNHDAMYWYRQDPGQGLRLIYYSQIVNDFQKGDIAEGYSVSREKKESFPLTVTSAQKNPTAFYLCASSMEDTASYEQYFGPGTRLTVT.

The chain is built from TRBV27 and TRBJ2-1; 12 bases map to TRBD2. With V trimmed by 2 bases and J by 6 bases, 14 bases remained unmatched. The CDR3 extends over 19 amino acids. Germline CDR1 reads MNHEY; CDR2 reads SMNVEV (reference sequence). CDR3 region: CASSLQTSGSVPNGNEQFF. CDR3 nucleotides: TGTGCCAGCAGTTTACAGACTAGCGGGAGTGTACCCAATGGCAATGAGCAGTTCTTC.

This clone was detected once. This chain connects TRBV7-7 to TRBJ2-3, with a possible D match to TRBD2 (5 bases). Germline V gives CDR1 SSHAT, CDR2 FNYEAQ (reference sequence). The length of the CDR3 is 14 residues. Between the trimmed V and J ends, which lost 1 base and 2 bases, there was a span of 7 bases. The CDR3 here is CASSLGRVTDTQYF. DNA for the CDR3: TGTGCCAGCAGCTTAGGGCGGGTCACAGATACGCAGTATTTT.

The chain carries TRBV15 and TRBJ1-3; 7 bases match TRBD1. This CDR3 has 16 residues. J lost 1 base, V lost 1 base, and 4 bases had no gene match. Looked up from germline, CDR1 is LNHNV and CDR2 is YYDKDF (reference sequence). The CDR3 coding sequence is TGTGCCACCAGCAGAGGGGCAGGGGGTTCTGGAAACACCATATATTTT. Its protein product is CATSRGAGGSGNTIYF.

The rearrangement joins TRBV7-6 to TRBJ2-1; TRBD1 matches 7 bases. There are 18 residues in the CDR3. In germline, CDR1 is SGHVS, CDR2 FNYEAQ. After removal of 6 bases from V and 2 bases from J, the junction contained 16 bases not matched to a gene. The CDR3 sequence is CASSPGTVDLWAYNEQFF. CDR3 DNA sequence: TGTGCCAGCAGTCCCGGGACAGTGGACCTTTGGGCCTACAATGAGCAGTTCTTC.

V is TRBV28 and J is TRBJ1-1, with D possibly matching TRBD1 (6 bases). The CDR3 runs 13 residues. Germline V CDR1 and CDR2: MDHEN, SYDVKM. Trimming left V 5 bases short and J 6 bases short, with 13 bases between. CDR3 protein: CASSGGGFAEAFF. The CDR3 region has the DNA TGTGCCAGCAGTGGGGGGGGCTTCGCTGAAGCTTTCTTT.

The chain joins TRBV2 to TRBJ2-2, with D perhaps assigned TRBD1 or TRBD2 (6 bases each). The CDR3 runs to 19 residues. From germline, CDR1 is SNHLY and CDR2 FYNNEI. V lost 5 bases and J 0 bases, leaving 22 bases between the germline ends. The CDR3 sequence: CASSLDPRRDNANTGELFF. DNA of the CDR3: TGTGCCAGCAGTCTAGACCCTAGGCGGGACAACGCGAACACCGGGGAGCTGTTTTTT.

V is TRBV7-3 and J is TRBJ2-7; TRBD1 agrees at 8 bases. Trimming cost V 5 bases and J 4 bases; bases outside gene matches: 10. CDR3 length: 15 amino acids. Germline-derived CDR1 and CDR2 are SGHTA and FQGTGA. CDR3 DNA: TGTGCCAGCAGCAAAGGACAGGGTGAAGGGTACGAGCAGTACTTC. Its protein product is CASSKGQGEGYEQYF. Full variable domain (missing parts from reference TRBV7-3 and TRBJ2-7): GAGVSQTPSNKVTEKGKYVELRCDPISGHTALYWYRQSLGQGPEFLIYFQGTGAADDSGLPNDRFFAVRPEGSVSTLKIQRTERGDSAVYLCASSKGQGEGYEQYFGPGTRLTVT.

The chain has TRBV7-9 and TRBJ2-5; D may be TRBD2 (6 bases). CDR1 and CDR2 from the germline V gene are SEHNR and FQNEAQ (reference sequence). The CDR3 is 15 amino acids. Trimming removed 5 bases from V and 5 bases from J, with 18 bases in between. The DNA for the CDR3 is TGTGCCAGCAGCCTAATCGCCGGGAGTGTTGAGACCCAGTACTTC. Its translation: CASSLIAGSVETQYF.

CDR3 sequence: CASVGGRYEQYF. The CDR3 bases are TGTGCCAGCGTCGGGGGGCGCTACGAGCAGTACTTC. The rearrangement uses TRBV5-5 and TRBJ2-7; D may be TRBD2 (7 bases). Deletions cut 7 bases from V and 3 bases from J, with 11 bases between. Germline CDR1 SGHKS, CDR2 YYEKEE (reference sequence). The CDR3 consists of 12 residues.

The chain recombines TRBV7-9 with TRBJ2-1; possibly TRBD1 for D (7 bases). The CDR3 consists of 15 residues. V lost 5 bases, J lost 4 bases, and 15 bases lay in between. Per the germline V gene, CDR1 is SEHNR and CDR2 is FQNEAQ (reference sequence). The CDR3 sequence: CASSPPGGQYNEQFF. CDR3 in DNA: TGTGCCAGCAGCCCTCCCGGGGGACAGTACAATGAGCAGTTCTTC.

The V gene is TRBV5-6, the J gene TRBJ1-6; D call uncertain. With 4 bases removed from V and 5 bases from J, the gap between germline ends came to 13 bases. This CDR3 is 15 amino acids long. Looked up from germline, CDR1 is SGHDT and CDR2 is YYEEEE. CDR3 DNA: TGTGCCAGCAGCACGACAAGCATTCATAATTCACCCCTCCACTTT. It translates to CASSTTSIHNSPLHF. Drawing the rest from reference TRBV5-6 and TRBJ1-6, the complete variable domain is DAGVTQSPTHLIKTRGQQVTLRCSPKSGHDTVSWYQQALGQGPQFIFQYYEEEERQRGNFPDRFSGHQFPNYSSELNVNALLLGDSALYLCASSTTSIHNSPLHFGNGTRLTVT.

The chain links TRBV7-3 to TRBJ2-3, with D perhaps matching TRBD1 (6 bases). Per the germline V gene, CDR1 is SGHTA and CDR2 is FQGTGA. The CDR3 length is 15 residues. Trimming shortened V by 5 bases and J by 2 bases, and 14 bases separated the two germline ends. The chain's CDR3 is CASSPQTGFTDTQYF. For the CDR3, the DNA is TGTGCCAGCAGCCCTCAGACAGGATTCACAGATACGCAGTATTTT.

V is TRBV5-5 and J is TRBJ1-4; D is uncertain. The V gene lost 4 bases and the J gene lost 0 bases, with 10 bases spanning the gap. CDR3 length: 15 residues. Germline V CDR1 and CDR2: SGHKS, YYEKEE (reference sequence). The CDR3 DNA follows: TGTGCCAGCAGCGCCCCATCTGCAACTAATGAAAAACTGTTTTTT. Protein: CASSAPSATNEKLFF. The whole variable domain, filled in from reference TRBV5-5 and TRBJ1-4, reads DAGVTQSPTHLIKTRGQQVTLRCSPISGHKSVSWYQQVLGQGPQFIFQYYEKEERGRGNFPDRFSARQFPNYSSELNVNALLLGDSALYLCASSAPSATNEKLFFGSGTQLSVL.

This clone was seen once. V usage is TRBV7-6 and J usage is TRBJ2-1; a possible D gene is TRBD1 (7 bases). V lost 5 bases to trimming and J lost 6 bases, with 14 bases between them. Germline CDR1 reads SGHVS; CDR2 reads FNYEAQ. The CDR3 sequence is 14 residues long. The CDR3 coding sequence is TGTGCCAGCAGCCTAAACAGGGGAGGCAATGAGCAGTTCTTC. Translated: CASSLNRGGNEQFF.

This clone was detected only once. This chain joins TRBV7-3 and TRBJ2-1; TRBD2 matches 13 bases. The CDR3 has 17 residues. Germline CDR1 SGHTA, CDR2 FQGTGA. Trimming at V came to 2 bases and at J to 7 bases, leaving 8 bases not matched to a gene. The CDR3: CASSLGTSGMVGNEQFF. The CDR3 DNA sequence: TGTGCCAGCAGCTTAGGGACTAGCGGGATGGTAGGGAATGAGCAGTTCTTC.

This chain connects TRBV27 to TRBJ2-7, with D perhaps being TRBD1 or TRBD2 (5 bases each). The CDR3 has 12 residues. Trimming shortened V by 6 bases and J by 5 bases, and 11 bases separated the two germline ends. CDR1 is MNHEY, CDR2 SMNVEV, per germline (reference sequence). The CDR3 nucleotides read TGTGCCAGCAGCGGGACCTCTAACGAGCAGTACTTC. Its translation is CASSGTSNEQYF.

This chain uses TRBV7-9 with TRBJ2-7; D not resolved. Per germline, CDR1 SEHNR and CDR2 FQNEAQ (reference sequence). Trimming took 5 bases from V and 3 from J, leaving 8 bases between them. The CDR3 has 12 amino acids. The CDR3 region is CASSQGHYEQYF. The CDR3 DNA reads as TGTGCCAGCAGCCAAGGGCACTACGAGCAGTACTTC.

The chain recombines TRBV6-6 with TRBJ2-3; 9 nucleotides match TRBD2. CDR3 length: 15 amino acids. Trimming cost V 0 bases and J 3 bases; bases outside gene matches: 1. CDR1 and CDR2 from the germline V gene are MNHNY and SVGAGI (reference sequence). The CDR3, as DNA: TGTGCCAGCAGTTACTCTCTAGCGGGAACAGATACGCAGTATTTT. Its translation is CASSYSLAGTDTQYF.